This record looks at one T cell receptor beta chain sequence and its context. TCRdb's copy holds only in-frame clones and misses some; the assay was immunoSEQ multiplex PCR. The repertoire holds approximately 43,000 clones, roughly 91% seen once, with roughly 10% in the top ten. The data were obtained in a study of T cell changes during pregnancy in multiple sclerosis. Germline CDR1 and CDR2: SGHRS and YFSETQ. V was pared by 0 bases and J by 4 bases, with 9 bases of the junction left unmatched. The CDR3 covers 16 residues. The material was CD8+ T cells from peripheral blood mononuclear cells, obtained in the first trimester of pregnancy. The rearrangement links TRBV5-1 to TRBJ1-2, with 7 bases that match TRBD1. The source of this sequence is a female donor with multiple sclerosis, enrolled in a pregnancy study. In nucleotides, the CDR3 is TGCGCCAGCAGCTTGGGACAGGGAGGAAGGGGCTATGGCTACACCTTC. Amino acid sequence: CASSLGQGGRGYGYTF.